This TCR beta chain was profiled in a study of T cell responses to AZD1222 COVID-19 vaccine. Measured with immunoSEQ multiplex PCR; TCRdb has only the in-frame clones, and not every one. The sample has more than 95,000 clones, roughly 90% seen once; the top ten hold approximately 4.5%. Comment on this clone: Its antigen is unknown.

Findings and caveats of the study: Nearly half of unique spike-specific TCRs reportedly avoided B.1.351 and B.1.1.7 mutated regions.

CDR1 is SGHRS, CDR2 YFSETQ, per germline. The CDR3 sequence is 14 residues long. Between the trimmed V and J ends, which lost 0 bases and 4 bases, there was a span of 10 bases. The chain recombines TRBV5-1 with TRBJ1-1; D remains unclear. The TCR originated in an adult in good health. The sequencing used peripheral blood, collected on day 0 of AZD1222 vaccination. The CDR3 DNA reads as TGCGCCAGCAGCTTGGTCGATGCTAGCACTGAAGCTTTCTTT. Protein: CASSLVDASTEAFF.